Following are 16 T cell receptor beta chains from one sample sequenced in a study of blood T cell repertoires in COVID-19. Produced via immunoSEQ multiplex PCR; TCRdb's table is partial and in-frame only. The sample lists approximately 350,000 clones, approximately 84% occurring once. Sequenced input: PBMCs or T cells enriched from blood (not recorded which). These receptors all come from a young woman who had recovered from COVID-19.

J is TRBJ1-2 and V is TRBV19; TRBD1 agrees at 8 bases. The length of the CDR3 is 13 residues. V lost 3 bases and J lost 8; bases outside the gene matches: 5. Germline loops: CDR1 LNHDA, CDR2 SQIVND (reference sequence). The DNA of the CDR3 is TGTGCCAGTAGTATTCCGCAGGGGGCCGGCTACACCTTC. Its protein product is CASSIPQGAGYTF.

This chain connects TRBV5-5 to TRBJ1-6; possible D gene TRBD1, 6 bases. V shed 0 bases and J shed 9 bases, with 13 bases lying between them. Germline V CDR1 and CDR2: SGHKS, YYEKEE (reference sequence). This CDR3 has 15 residues. The CDR3 sequence is CASSLAGQPGSPLHF. As DNA, the CDR3 is TGTGCCAGCAGCTTGGCAGGACAGCCAGGTTCACCCCTCCACTTT.

This clone occurred once. The genes are TRBV4-1 and TRBJ1-6, with TRBD1 identical over 8 bases. CDR1 is MGHRA, CDR2 YSYEKL, per germline. V lost 1 base to trimming and J lost 9 bases; unmatched junction nucleotides: 8. There are 16 residues in the CDR3. For the CDR3, the DNA is TGCGCCAGCAGCCAAGTTGCTACAGGGGGAAGTTCACCCCTCCACTTT. It codes for CASSQVATGGSSPLHF.

The chain links TRBV27 to TRBJ2-4; 9 positions match TRBD2. The CDR3 totals 17 residues. Looked up from germline, CDR1 is MNHEY and CDR2 is SMNVEV (reference sequence). V shed 5 bases and J 1 base; nucleotides not matched to a gene: 9. CDR3 sequence reads: CASSPLSGSRAKNIQYF. For the CDR3, the DNA is TGTGCCAGCAGTCCCCTTAGCGGGAGCCGCGCCAAAAACATTCAGTACTTC.

The chain has TRBV29-1 and TRBJ2-5; D remains ambiguous. V shed 7 bases and J shed 1 base, with 10 bases lying between them. Germline assignment: CDR1 SQVTM and CDR2 ANQGSEA. The CDR3 extends over 12 amino acids. The CDR3 here is CSGGPSQETQYF. In nucleotides, the CDR3 is TGCAGCGGTGGTCCCAGCCAAGAGACCCAGTACTTC.

J is TRBJ1-2 and V is TRBV5-1, with D perhaps matching TRBD1 (5 bases). V dropped 4 bases and J dropped 2 bases, with 12 bases sitting between them. CDR1 SGHRS and CDR2 YFSETQ come from the germline V gene. The CDR3 runs to 14 residues. CDR3 sequence reads: CASSPRGSNYGYTF. The CDR3 bases are TGCGCCAGCAGCCCACGGGGGTCCAACTATGGCTACACCTTC. Looking up the rest from reference TRBV5-1 and TRBJ1-2 gives the full variable domain: KAGVTQTPRYLIKTRGQQVTLSCSPISGHRSVSWYQQTPGQGLQFLFEYFSETQRNKGNFPGRFSGRQFSNSRSEMNVSTLELGDSALYLCASSPRGSNYGYTFGSGTRLTVV.

This clone showed up just once. The rearrangement joins TRBV19 to TRBJ2-1; 7 bases match TRBD2. V lost 2 bases, J lost 2 bases, and 3 bases stayed unmatched. Germline CDR1 LNHDA, CDR2 SQIVND (reference sequence). There are 15 residues in the CDR3. The CDR3 DNA sequence: TGTGCCAGTAGTATAACCCTAGCGGCCTACAATGAGCAGTTCTTC. It yields the protein CASSITLAAYNEQFF.

This clone has a handful of counts. CDR3 protein: CASSIRQGAFQPQHF. The CDR3 DNA reads as TGTGCCAGCAGCATACGACAGGGGGCCTTTCAGCCCCAGCATTTT. The chain carries TRBV21-1 and TRBJ1-5; the table calls TRBD1, which could not be checked here. TRBV21-1 is given as a pseudogene. This CDR3 spans 15 amino acids.

In DNA form, the CDR3 reads TGCGCCAGCAGCTCAGAGCCCGGGACAGGGATCTACGAGCAGTACTTC. This gives the protein CASSSEPGTGIYEQYF. This chain uses TRBV5-1 with TRBJ2-7, with 9 nucleotides matching TRBD1. Germline V CDR1 and CDR2: SGHRS, YFSETQ. The CDR3 runs 16 residues. Trimming removed 3 bases from V and 3 bases from J; junction bases left unmatched: 10.

The chain employs TRBV6-5 and TRBJ2-7, with a weak D call TRBD1 (5 bases). The CDR3 has 15 amino acids. Trimming removed 6 bases at V and 2 bases at J, with 17 bases between. From germline, CDR1 is MNHEY and CDR2 SVGAGI. The CDR3 DNA reads TGTGCCAGCAGCCTGGCGACAGCCTTTCCCTACGAGCAGTACTTC. Translation: CASSLATAFPYEQYF.

The table lists this clone with a few counts. The V and J genes are TRBV3-1 (or the pseudogene TRBV3-2) and TRBJ2-7; D may be TRBD1 (5 bases). Trimming cost V 3 bases and J 0 bases, with 18 bases left between them. The germline CDR1 and CDR2 sequences are LGHDT and YNNKEL (reference sequence). This CDR3 has 17 residues. The CDR3: CASSHGSSGKSSYEQYF. In DNA, the CDR3 is TGTGCCAGCAGCCACGGTAGTTCAGGGAAATCCTCCTACGAGCAGTACTTC.

The V and J genes are TRBV6-6 and TRBJ1-1, with 7 bases fitting TRBD1. Germline V lookup: CDR1 MNHNY, CDR2 SVGAGI (reference sequence). The trim removed 7 bases at V and 4 bases at J, leaving 9 bases unmatched. The CDR3 totals 14 residues. CDR3 nucleotide sequence: TGTGCCAGCACCCCGACAGGGTTGGCCACTGAAGCTTTCTTT. It translates to CASTPTGLATEAFF.

This clone has only a few counts. The chain recombines TRBV11-2 with TRBJ2-1, with D possibly being TRBD2 (6 bases). This CDR3 has 17 amino acids. The germline CDR1 and CDR2 sequences are SGHAT and FQNNGV. With 3 bases removed from V and 0 bases from J, the gap between germline ends came to 15 bases. The CDR3 region is CASSFRTRRGSYNEQFF. In DNA form, the CDR3 reads TGTGCCAGCAGCTTTAGGACGAGGCGGGGCTCCTACAATGAGCAGTTCTTC. Looking up the rest from reference TRBV11-2 and TRBJ2-1 gives the full variable domain: EAGVAQSPRYKIIEKRQSVAFWCNPISGHATLYWYQQILGQGPKLLIQFQNNGVVDDSQLPKDRFSAERLKGVDSTLKIQPAKLEDSAVYLCASSFRTRRGSYNEQFFGPGTRLTVL.

This clone was seen just once. V and J are TRBV10-3 and TRBJ2-7; weak D call: TRBD1 (5 bases). Germline CDR1 and CDR2: ENHRY and SYGVKD. The CDR3 contains 14 residues. V lost 0 bases, J lost 2 bases, and 8 bases lay in between. This CDR3 reads CAISESGAPYEQYF. In DNA, the CDR3 is TGTGCCATCAGTGAGTCAGGGGCCCCCTACGAGCAGTACTTC.

This rearrangement joins TRBV30 to TRBJ2-7, with TRBD1 as a possible D gene (6 bases). The CDR3 has 13 amino acids. Germline V CDR1 and CDR2: GTSNPN, SVGIG (reference sequence). The V gene lost 3 bases and the J gene lost 4 bases, with 13 bases spanning the gap. The CDR3 nucleotides are TGTGCCTGGAGCCAAGGGACAAGGTACGAGCAGTACTTC. Its translation: CAWSQGTRYEQYF.

The gene calls are TRBV4-2 and TRBJ1-3; 8 bases agree with TRBD1. Germline values: CDR1 LGHNA, CDR2 YNFKEQ. V shed 4 bases, J shed 2 bases, and the junction held 7 bases outside the gene matches. CDR3 length equals 16 residues. CDR3 DNA: TGTGCCAGCAGCCTGGACAGGGTGGGTACTGGAAACACCATATATTTT. Translated, it gives CASSLDRVGTGNTIYF.